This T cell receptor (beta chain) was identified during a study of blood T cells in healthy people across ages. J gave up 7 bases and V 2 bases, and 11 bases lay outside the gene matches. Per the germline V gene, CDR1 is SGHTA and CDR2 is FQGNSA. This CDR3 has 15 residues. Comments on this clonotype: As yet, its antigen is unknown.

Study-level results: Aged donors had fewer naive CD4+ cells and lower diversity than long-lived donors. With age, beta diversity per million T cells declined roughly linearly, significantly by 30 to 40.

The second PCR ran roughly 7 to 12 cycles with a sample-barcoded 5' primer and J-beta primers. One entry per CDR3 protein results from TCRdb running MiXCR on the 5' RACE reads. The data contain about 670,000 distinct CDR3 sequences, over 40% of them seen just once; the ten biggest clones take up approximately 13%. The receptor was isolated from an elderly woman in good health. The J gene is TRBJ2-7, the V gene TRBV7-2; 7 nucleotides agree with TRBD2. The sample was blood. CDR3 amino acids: CASSLLGPGAGEQYF. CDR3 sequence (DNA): TGTGCCAGCAGCTTATTAGGCCCTGGAGCGGGGGAGCAGTACTTC.